This T cell receptor (beta chain) was found in a study of early T cells in non-severe SARS-CoV-2 infection (dated by TCRdb to the early 2020s). About the investigation overall: TCR sequencing used bulk RNA from unsorted whole blood, so alpha and beta chains could not be paired. Beyond this particular receptor, the publication reports: VDJdb matching was skewed toward anti-spike CD8 responses and likely underestimated virus-specific expansions by missing private and CD4 specificities.

The table lists this clonotype with a few counts. This receptor's antigen is unknown. Nothing much larger sits one base from this clone, and base qualities are not available. Per the germline V gene, WSHSY is the CDR1 and SAAADI is the CDR2. The V and J ends are trimmed by 0 bases and 6 bases, leaving 14 bases between them. CDR3 length: 15 amino acids, cysteine to phenylalanine. Of the read, only the CDR3 DNA is kept; its 45 bases are in frame from base 1. Set within a cohort of healthcare workers in London, UK, this nested case-control study involved weekly PCR testing of nasopharyngeal swabs along with blood sampling. Healthcare workers were recruited during the week of the UK lockdown, between 23 and 31 March 2020, and followed weekly for up to roughly 15 weeks. Library prep was done by 5' RACE. This sample was sequenced with a NextSeq 500. Unique molecular identifiers were attached to individual cDNA molecules in the TCR library protocol so that sequencing error and PCR bias could be corrected. Both TCR alpha and beta chains were sequenced, and tight co-correlation was observed between alpha and beta sequence abundances in each sample. On the study's bioinformatics: Decombinator V4 was used to perform V gene, J gene and CDR3 annotation of TCR sequences. Expanded TCRs were defined as changing significantly between any two time points under a Poisson model with p below 0.0001. TCR abundances were normalised to the total number of TCRs sequenced per sample and were expressed as counts per million. MAIT TCRs were defined by TRAV1-2 paired with TRAJ12, TRAJ20 or TRAJ33, and iNKT TCRs by TRAV10 paired with TRAJ18. VDJdb, accessed 1 November 2021, was searched for CMV, EBV and SARS-CoV-2 annotated TCRs, excluding TCRs annotated for multiple antigens. TCRdb reworked the public reads: Q25 trimming with fastp, MiXCR clone assembly, productive beta chains retained. CDR3 protein duplicates are merged, each entry listing the most common genes and DNA. The V and J calls come from TCRdb's annotation, not from the publication. Counted in this sample were some 62,000 distinct CDR3 sequences; less than 10% of them appeared once. The top ten hold 1.2% of the sample.

What was sequenced was whole blood. This clonotype was sampled from an adult who was a healthcare worker with PCR-confirmed SARS-CoV-2 infection or an uninfected control (not recorded which). In this chain, TRBV10-2 is recombined with TRBJ1-1, with TRBD1 tentatively as D gene (5 bases match). The CDR3 in this case is CASSESMGVTSEAFF. The DNA sequence is TGCGCCAGCAGTGAGTCGATGGGGGTCACATCTGAAGCTTTCTTT.